This record covers a single T cell receptor (beta chain). Sequenced by immunoSEQ multiplex PCR; TCRdb stores in-frame clones only, minus some. Counted here are about 1.9 million clones, just over 90% occurring once; the ten biggest clones make up about 1.7%. The sample originates from a study of shared clonotypes between healthy human individuals. CD8 cells classed as naive were CD45RO-negative and positively selected for CCR7, excluding terminally differentiated effector memory CD45RA+ cells. V was shortened by 3 bases and J by 5 bases, with 12 bases between the two germline ends. This CDR3 spans 13 amino acids. CDR1 is SGDLS and CDR2 is YYNGEE in the germline V gene.

This chain uses TRBV9 with TRBJ2-7, with D unclear. Source material: naive CD8+ T cells from PBMCs. The source is a man aged 18 to 30 in good health. Some clones in this sample may be carry-over from other donors' samples. In DNA, the CDR3 is TGTGCCAGCAGCGGACCAACCCTAGACGAGCAGTACTTC. Translating it yields CASSGPTLDEQYF. Variable domain in full (rest from reference TRBV9 and TRBJ2-7): DSGVTQTPKHLITATGQRVTLRCSPRSGDLSVYWYQQSLDQGLQFLIQYYNGEERAKGNILERFSAQQFPDLHSELNLSSLELGDSALYFCASSGPTLDEQYFGPGTRLTVT.